This TCR beta chain was captured in a study of blood T cell repertoires in COVID-19 (TCRdb year 2020). With respect to the entire study: The collaborator samples originated in the United States, Italy and Spain and spanned the acute and convalescent phases of COVID-19. The prospective study material was composed of cDNA or gDNA derived from T cells, B-cell-depleted T cells, or PBMCs. Deeply sampled blood TCRbeta repertoires from subjects exposed to, actively infected with, or recovered from COVID-19 were included in the dataset. A freely available public database, intended as a resource for researchers studying the immune response to SARS-CoV-2, is where the repertoires were released. The samples were drawn from two sources: the first 160 participants of the ongoing ImmuneRACE study, and 1,254 subjects contributed by 6 global collaborators. A de-identified subject ID, COVID-19 status, age in years and sex were almost always included in the sample metadata. HLA class I and class II types, where available, came from metadata supplied by the sample provider rather than from assay-based typing. Broad study findings and their caveats: The amount of clinical and demographic metadata varied by source and participant and was provided uncurated.

To note about this clone: The antigen this receptor binds is unknown. Base-call qualities are not available, and no considerably larger clone is one nucleotide away.

Collaborating institutions collected whole blood in K2EDTA tubes following their own protocols. For TCRbeta analysis, collaborators shipped samples in one of three forms: frozen whole blood, isolated PBMCs, or DNA extracted from either of those sample types. TCRbeta CDR3 regions were amplified from genomic DNA by means of the immunoSEQ Assay, a bias-controlled multiplex PCR. The authors' pipeline ran thus. The number of nucleated cells in each sample was estimated from the amplification of reference gene primers within the assay. To quantify the absolute abundance of each unique TCRbeta CDR3 rearrangement, sequence reads were collapsed and filtered. For each sample, productive Simpson clonality was calculated by taking the square root of Simpson's diversity index across productive rearrangements. TCRdb holds this immuneACCESS table with in-frame rearrangements only. Some clones are missing; in checked studies, unresolved V genes explain under half, and the rest has no known cause. V and J calls and clone size follow that table, whereas D and trimming were derived from the DNA. The table for this sample lists tens of thousands of clones; less than 90% of them were counted only once. The ten largest make up 1.6% of the sample.

CDR1 and CDR2 were assigned from the germline V gene (reference sequence) as MNHNY and SVGAGI. V loses 0 bases at its end and J loses 3 bases; junction bases beyond the gene matches: 5. The CDR3 contains 16 residues, cysteine and phenylalanine counted. Just the 48-base CDR3 DNA is kept, in frame starting at base 1. The receptor comes from a man between 50 and 59 years old with acute or convalescent COVID-19. The sequenced material came from peripheral blood. Recombination joined TRBV6-6 with TRBJ2-3, and TRBD2 matches 8 of the central bases. The nucleotide sequence reads TGTGCCAGCAGTTACTCGTCAAGCGGGAGAACAGATACGCAGTATTTT. Its translation reads: CASSYSSSGRTDTQYF.